One T cell receptor (beta chain) is described in this entry. These data are taken from a study of blood T cell repertoires in COVID-19. Study background: Samples taken during acute and convalescent COVID-19 were collected in the United States, Italy and Spain.

Using immunoSEQ multiplex PCR, the repertoire was profiled, and TCRdb retains in-frame clones only, with some absent. The top ten hold around 1% of the sample, which has roughly 380,000 clones, 81% seen once. V lost 5 bases, J lost 7 bases, and 24 bases lay in between. This CDR3 contains 16 residues. From germline, CDR1 is LNHDA and CDR2 SQIVND (reference sequence). The V gene is TRBV19, the J gene TRBJ2-7; the D gene is possibly TRBD1 (5 bases). The sample consisted of peripheral blood. The sequence derives from a human donor with acute or convalescent COVID-19. The donor label of this sample is uncertain. The CDR3 loop reads CASSVITGASAREQYF. The CDR3 region has the DNA TGTGCCAGTAGTGTGATTACAGGAGCCAGTGCTAGAGAGCAGTACTTC. The whole variable domain, filled in from reference TRBV19 and TRBJ2-7, reads DGGITQSPKYLFRKEGQNVTLSCEQNLNHDAMYWYRQDPGQGLRLIYYSQIVNDFQKGDIAEGYSVSREKKESFPLTVTSAQKNPTAFYLCASSVITGASAREQYFGPGTRLTVT.